This is a list of T cell receptor beta chains from one sample in a study of patients and donors after allogeneic stem cell transplantation. One entry per CDR3 protein results from TCRdb running MiXCR on the RT-PCR reads. The top ten hold under 6.5% of the sample, which has more than 850,000 distinct CDR3 sequences, roughly 17% seen once. The sample consisted of blood, either unsorted or a sorted T cell fraction (not recorded which). The receptor set was obtained from a human donor who was either an allogeneic HSCT recipient or a stem cell or donor lymphocyte infusion donor (not recorded which). It is not recorded whose cells these are; they may come from a transplant donor. CDR3s include the opening cysteine and the closing phenylalanine or tryptophan. A D gene is named only where the DNA matches it firmly. Clone size is shown for a subset of rows, as once, few, many or a class of expanded clone.

>TRBJ1-1|TRBV29-1|-|TRBD1
TGCAGCGCCGCCAGGGGGGTGGGCACTGAAGCTTTCTTT
CSAARGVGTEAFF
>TRBJ2-7|TRBV20-1|-|-
TGCAGTGCCCAGGGACTCCAGCCCTACGAGCAGTACTTC
CSAQGLQPYEQYF
>TRBJ1-3|TRBV4-3|-|-
TGCGCCAGCAGCCAAGATTGGAACTCTGGAAACACCATATATTTT
CASSQDWNSGNTIYF
>TRBJ2-1|TRBV4-1|-|-
TGCGCCAGCAGCCAAGTATGGGCTGTGGATGAGCAGTTCTTC
CASSQVWAVDEQFF
>TRBJ1-2|TRBV12-3/TRBV12-4|few|TRBD1
TGTGCCAGCAGTTCAGGGGGCTGGTATGGCTACACCTTC
CASSSGGWYGYTF
>TRBJ2-2|TRBV24-1|-|TRBD2
TGTGCCACCAGCGTGACTAGCGCGAGTCCCGGGGAGCTGTTTTTT
CATSVTSASPGELFF
>TRBJ2-3|TRBV5-1|few|-
TGCGCCAGCAGCTTGGCTCAGCGAACATCCACAGATACGCAGTATTTT
CASSLAQRTSTDTQYF
>TRBJ2-7|TRBV5-1|few|TRBD2
TGCGCCAGCAGCTCGGGCGGGAGGGCCAGTCCCTACGAGCAGTACTTC
CASSSGGRASPYEQYF
>TRBJ2-1|TRBV3-1|few|TRBD2
TGTGCCAGCAGTCGGATTCTAGCGGGAGTGAACAATGAGCAGTTCTTC
CASSRILAGVNNEQFF
>TRBJ2-7|TRBV6-1|few|TRBD2
TGTGCCAGCAGCCAGCAGCTTACGCAACTAGCGGGGGACGAGCAGTACTTC
CASSQQLTQLAGDEQYF
>TRBJ1-2|TRBV5-1|few|TRBD1
TGCGCCAGCAGCTTGGCGGGACAGGGCTCTGGCTACACCTTC
CASSLAGQGSGYTF
>TRBJ1-1|TRBV27|-|-
TGTGCCAGCAGTTCCCAGGGATCTGGGACTGAAGCTTTCTTT
CASSSQGSGTEAFF
>TRBJ2-3|TRBV29-1|-|-
TGCAGCGCCATCGCGTGGGAGGATACGCAGTATTTT
CSAIAWEDTQYF
>TRBJ2-3|TRBV5-6|-|TRBD2
TGTGCCAGCAGTATCACTAGCGGGGGAAGCACAGATACGCAGTATTTT
CASSITSGGSTDTQYF
>TRBJ1-2|TRBV20-1|few|-
TGCAGTGCCAATAGGGGGGGGAACTATGGCTACACCTTC
CSANRGGNYGYTF